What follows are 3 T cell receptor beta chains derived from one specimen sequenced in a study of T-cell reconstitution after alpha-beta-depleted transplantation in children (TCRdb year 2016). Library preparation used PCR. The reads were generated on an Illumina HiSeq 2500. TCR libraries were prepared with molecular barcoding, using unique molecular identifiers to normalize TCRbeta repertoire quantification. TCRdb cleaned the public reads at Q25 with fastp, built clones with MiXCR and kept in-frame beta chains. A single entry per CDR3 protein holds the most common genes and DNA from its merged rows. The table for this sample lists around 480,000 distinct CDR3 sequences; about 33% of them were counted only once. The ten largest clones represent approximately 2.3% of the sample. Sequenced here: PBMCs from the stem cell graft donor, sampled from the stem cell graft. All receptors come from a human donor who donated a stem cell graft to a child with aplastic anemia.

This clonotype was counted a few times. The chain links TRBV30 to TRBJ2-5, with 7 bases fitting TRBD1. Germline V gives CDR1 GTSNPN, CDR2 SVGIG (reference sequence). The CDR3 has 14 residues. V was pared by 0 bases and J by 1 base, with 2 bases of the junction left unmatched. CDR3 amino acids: CAWSVGTAQETQYF. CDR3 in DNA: TGTGCCTGGAGTGTAGGGACAGCCCAAGAGACCCAGTACTTC.

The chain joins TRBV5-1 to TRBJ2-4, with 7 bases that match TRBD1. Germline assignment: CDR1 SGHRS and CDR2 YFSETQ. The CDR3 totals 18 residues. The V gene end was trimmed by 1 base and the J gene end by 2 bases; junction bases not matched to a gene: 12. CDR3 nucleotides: TGCGCCAGCAGCTTGAGGCTCGGGACAGACTTAACCAAAAACATTCAGTACTTC. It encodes CASSLRLGTDLTKNIQYF. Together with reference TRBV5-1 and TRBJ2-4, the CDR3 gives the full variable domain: KAGVTQTPRYLIKTRGQQVTLSCSPISGHRSVSWYQQTPGQGLQFLFEYFSETQRNKGNFPGRFSGRQFSNSRSEMNVSTLELGDSALYLCASSLRLGTDLTKNIQYFGAGTRLSVL.

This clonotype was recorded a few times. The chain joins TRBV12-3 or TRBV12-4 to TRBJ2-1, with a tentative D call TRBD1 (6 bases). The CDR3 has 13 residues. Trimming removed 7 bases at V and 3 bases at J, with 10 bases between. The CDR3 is CASTPTGYNEQFF. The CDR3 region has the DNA TGTGCCAGCACCCCGACAGGCTACAATGAGCAGTTCTTC.